The clone carrying this T cell receptor beta chain was detected only once. Its target is unknown. These data come from a study of cytomegalovirus exposure and HLA in healthy donors. As for the study in general: Most donors, 81% of around 400 genotyped, fell in the Caucasian-associated ancestry cluster. Study observations and caveats: Among the CMV-associated chains, a few were confirmed in vitro as specific for CMV antigens. One later analysis reportedly identified an Asian-associated ancestry cluster that showed fewer N-insertions than the roughly 600-donor mean.

V trimming: 0 bases; J trimming: 4 bases; junction bases outside the gene matches: 4. The CDR3 loop spans 15 amino acids. Germline values: CDR1 SGHKS, CDR2 YYEKEE (reference sequence). The PCR had 60 Vbeta and 13 Jbeta primers. The protocol was immunoSEQ multiplex PCR, while the TCRdb copy is restricted to in-frame clones and leaves out a portion. The sample records approximately 260,000 clones, around 90% being singletons. The study sampled nominally healthy donors, though unrecorded immune exposures were likely. This chain connects TRBV5-5 to TRBJ2-1, with 7 bases matching TRBD2. The TCR originated in a girl aged 2 to 9 in good health and CMV-seronegative. The sequencing sample was made of PBMCs. CDR3 nucleotides: TGTGCCAGCAGCTTGGACAGCGGGGCTTACAATGAGCAGTTCTTC. Its protein product is CASSLDSGAYNEQFF.